One and the same sample provided the 29 T cell receptor beta chains below, sequenced in a study of cytomegalovirus exposure and HLA in healthy donors. The PCR was carried out with 60 Vbeta primers and 13 Jbeta primers. Produced via immunoSEQ multiplex PCR; TCRdb's table is partial and in-frame only. The listing records around 140,000 clones. Sequencing used PBMCs. The receptor source for this set is a woman in her forties or fifties in good health and CMV-seronegative.

The V and J genes are TRBV7-2 and TRBJ1-2, with D perhaps TRBD1 (5 bases). The V end lost 6 bases, the J end lost 2 bases, and 16 bases lay between the germline ends. In germline, CDR1 is SGHTA, CDR2 FQGNSA. This CDR3 is built from 15 residues. The CDR3 bases are TGTGCCAGCAGTTCTGGCACAGGAGCCAACTATGGCTACACCTTC. Amino acid sequence: CASSSGTGANYGYTF.

The DNA of the CDR3 is TGTGCCAGCACCCGGACAGGCTCTAACGGCTACACCTTC. Protein sequence: CASTRTGSNGYTF. V gene TRBV27 combines with J gene TRBJ1-2; the match to TRBD1 covers 7 bases. The trim removed 7 bases at V and 8 bases at J, leaving 10 bases unmatched. The CDR3 is 13 residues long. The germline CDR1 and CDR2 sequences are MNHEY and SMNVEV (reference sequence).

This chain links TRBV7-8 with TRBJ2-1, with D possibly TRBD1 on 6 matching bases. This CDR3 contains 16 residues. With 1 base removed from V and 4 bases from J, the gap between germline ends came to 14 bases. Per germline, CDR1 SGHVS and CDR2 FQNEAQ. The CDR3 loop is CASSLGFRDNYNEQFF. The CDR3 bases are TGTGCCAGCAGCTTAGGGTTTCGGGACAATTACAATGAGCAGTTCTTC.

The chain has TRBV7-3 and TRBJ2-3; D ambiguous. Trimming shortened V by 5 bases and J by 0 bases, and 12 bases separated the two germline ends. In germline, CDR1 is SGHTA, CDR2 FQGTGA. The length of the CDR3 is 15 residues. CDR3 sequence reads: CASSPQASSTDTQYF. In DNA, the CDR3 is TGTGCCAGCAGCCCCCAGGCAAGCAGCACAGATACGCAGTATTTT. The whole variable domain, remainder taken from reference TRBV7-3 and TRBJ2-3, is GAGVSQTPSNKVTEKGKYVELRCDPISGHTALYWYRQSLGQGPEFLIYFQGTGAADDSGLPNDRFFAVRPEGSVSTLKIQRTERGDSAVYLCASSPQASSTDTQYFGPGTRLTVL.

The CDR3 region is CASSIRGGAYGYTF. CDR3 DNA sequence: TGTGCCAGTAGTATAAGGGGGGGCGCCTATGGCTACACCTTC. The V gene is TRBV19, the J gene TRBJ1-2; tentatively, D is TRBD1 (6 bases). V was clipped by 2 bases and J by 4 bases, with 11 bases between them. Germline CDR1 and CDR2: LNHDA and SQIVND (reference sequence). This CDR3 region has 14 residues.

The chain has TRBV2 and TRBJ2-7, with a tentative D call TRBD1 (5 bases). CDR1 and CDR2 (germline): SNHLY, FYNNEI. The CDR3 has 14 amino acids. Trimming stripped 6 bases from V and 0 bases from J, with 12 bases between. The CDR3 DNA reads TGTGCCAGCAGCCGACAGATGGCCTCCTACGAGCAGTACTTC. Amino acid sequence: CASSRQMASYEQYF.

The J gene is TRBJ2-7, the V gene TRBV4-3; the match to TRBD1 covers 7 bases. Per the germline V gene, CDR1 is LGHNA and CDR2 is YSLEER. The CDR3 length is 17 residues. Unmatched junction bases numbered 9, after V lost 1 base and J lost 0 bases. CDR3 in DNA: TGCGCCAGCAGCCAAGGAGTCTGGGGACAGATCTCCTACGAGCAGTACTTC. Its protein product is CASSQGVWGQISYEQYF.

J is TRBJ2-5 and V is TRBV5-1; TRBD1 is a possible D gene (6 bases). V was trimmed by 4 bases and J by 2 bases, leaving 12 bases between them. Germline CDR1 and CDR2: SGHRS and YFSETQ. This CDR3 spans 14 amino acids. This CDR3 is CASSPDSQQETQYF. The DNA for the CDR3 is TGCGCCAGCAGCCCGGACAGCCAGCAAGAGACCCAGTACTTC.

To note about this clone: Other DNA sequences within the sample encode an identical CDR3. This chain joins TRBV20-1 and TRBJ1-5, with a possible D match to TRBD1 (6 bases). Trimming cost V 6 bases and J 4 bases, with 7 bases left between them. This CDR3 region has 11 residues. CDR1 is DFQATT, CDR2 SNEGSKA, per germline (reference sequence). The CDR3 protein is CSAQGNQPQHF. In DNA, the CDR3 is TGCAGTGCCCAGGGGAATCAGCCCCAGCATTTT.

This chain links TRBV19 with TRBJ1-5; D is unclear. Germline V gene data show CDR1 as LNHDA and CDR2 as SQIVND (reference sequence). Trimming removed 4 bases at V and 2 bases at J, with 6 bases between. The CDR3 runs 13 residues. Written as DNA, the CDR3 is TGTGCCAGTAGTAGTATAGGCAATCAGCCCCAGCATTTT. Its translation: CASSSIGNQPQHF.

This chain joins TRBV11-2 and TRBJ2-6; D not certain. The CDR3 runs to 15 residues. The V gene's germline CDR1 is SGHAT and CDR2 FQNNGV. V was shortened by 5 bases and J by 2 bases, with 10 bases between the two germline ends. CDR3 in amino acids: CASSPRWAGANVLTF. CDR3 bases: TGTGCCAGCAGCCCTAGGTGGGCTGGGGCCAACGTCCTGACTTTC.

V is TRBV13 and J is TRBJ2-3, with 10 bases identical to TRBD2. V lost 4 bases to trimming and J lost 6 bases; unmatched junction nucleotides: 4. Per germline, CDR1 PRHDT and CDR2 FYEKMQ (reference sequence). The CDR3 runs to 14 residues. DNA of the CDR3: TGTGCCAGCAGCTATAGCGGGGGGCCCGATACGCAGTATTTT. Protein sequence: CASSYSGGPDTQYF.

The V call is TRBV30, the J call TRBJ2-3; TRBD1 matches 8 bases. This CDR3 contains 14 residues. V trimming: 3 bases; J trimming: 3 bases; junction bases outside the gene matches: 5. Germline CDR1 and CDR2: GTSNPN and SVGIG (reference sequence). In DNA, the CDR3 is TGTGCCTGGAGCCAGGGGGCATGGACAGATACGCAGTATTTT. Translation: CAWSQGAWTDTQYF.

The chain employs TRBV7-3 and TRBJ1-1, with D perhaps TRBD1 (6 bases). Trimming took 6 bases from V and 5 from J, leaving 13 bases between them. Germline V gene sequence: CDR1 SGHTA, CDR2 FQGTGA. This CDR3 is 13 amino acids long. CDR3 sequence reads: CASRTTQGTEAFF. For the CDR3, the DNA is TGTGCCAGCAGAACGACGCAGGGGACTGAAGCTTTCTTT.

In nucleotides, the CDR3 is TGTGCCAGCAGTGAGGGTACTAGAGAAGAGACCCAGTACTTC. This encodes CASSEGTREETQYF. The rearrangement uses TRBV25-1 and TRBJ2-5; TRBD2 is a possible D gene (5 bases). The V and J ends lost 3 bases and 3 bases respectively, with 11 bases between them. This CDR3 has 14 residues. Per germline, CDR1 MGHDK and CDR2 SYGVNS.

The CDR3 reads CASSPQRGGLSEQFF. The CDR3, as DNA: TGTGCCAGCAGCCCTCAGCGGGGGGGCCTGAGTGAGCAGTTCTTC. The rearrangement links TRBV14 to TRBJ2-1; 10 bases agree with TRBD2. This CDR3 region has 15 residues. Looked up from germline, CDR1 is SGHDN and CDR2 is FVKESK. After removal of 4 bases from V and 9 bases from J, the junction contained 9 bases not matched to a gene.

The chain links TRBV9 to TRBJ2-3; possible D gene TRBD1, 6 bases. Germline CDR1 is SGDLS and CDR2 is YYNGEE. This CDR3 has 16 residues. V lost 5 bases, J lost 2 bases, and 18 bases lay in between. The CDR3: CASSMPGHPTTDTQYF. The CDR3 bases are TGTGCCAGCAGTATGCCGGGACACCCAACCACAGATACGCAGTATTTT.

V is TRBV2 and J is TRBJ1-3, with D unresolved. Per germline, CDR1 SNHLY and CDR2 FYNNEI. V shed 8 bases and J shed 1 base, with 12 bases lying between them. This CDR3 contains 14 residues. DNA for the CDR3: TGTGCCAGCCGAAACGGGGTGTCTGGAAACACCATATATTTT. This codes for CASRNGVSGNTIYF.

V usage is TRBV7-8 and J usage is TRBJ1-1; 8 nucleotides align to TRBD1. The junction had 17 bases not matched to a gene; V was cut back by 3 bases and J by 5 bases. Germline CDR1 reads SGHVS; CDR2 reads FQNEAQ. The CDR3 is 18 amino acids. The CDR3 loop reads CASSLPRGRRVSETEAFF. The CDR3 nucleotides are TGTGCCAGCAGCTTGCCCAGGGGGCGTAGGGTTTCGGAGACTGAAGCTTTCTTT. Together with reference TRBV7-8 and TRBJ1-1, the CDR3 gives the full variable domain: GAGVSQSPRYKVAKRGQDVALRCDPISGHVSLFWYQQALGQGPEFLTYFQNEAQLDKSGLPSDRFFAERPEGSVSTLKIQRTQQEDSAVYLCASSLPRGRRVSETEAFFGQGTRLTVV.

The V call is TRBV5-4, the J call TRBJ2-5; 7 positions match TRBD1. V lost 6 bases, J lost 2 bases, and 4 bases stayed unmatched. Germline V gives CDR1 SGHNT, CDR2 YYREEE (reference sequence). This CDR3 contains 13 residues. CDR3 nucleotides: TGTGCCAGCAATAGACAGGGTCAAGAGACCCAGTACTTC. Its translation: CASNRQGQETQYF.

The V and J genes are TRBV14 and TRBJ2-2, with TRBD1 matching 7 bases. V lost 5 bases and J lost 5; bases outside the gene matches: 8. This CDR3 contains 15 residues. Germline CDR1 reads SGHDN; CDR2 reads FVKESK. CDR3 in DNA: TGTGCCAGCAGCTATACCGGGACAGAGACCGGGGAGCTGTTTTTT. It specifies CASSYTGTETGELFF.

The V and J genes are TRBV7-2 and TRBJ2-5, with 10 bases fitting TRBD1. Germline lookup yields CDR1 SGHTA and CDR2 FQGNSA. V shed 3 bases and J 4 bases; nucleotides not matched to a gene: 8. The CDR3 is 16 residues long. The CDR3 is CASSFPRQGAGETQYF. In DNA, the CDR3 is TGTGCCAGCAGCTTTCCCCGACAGGGGGCGGGAGAGACCCAGTACTTC.

The rearrangement uses TRBV9 and TRBJ1-1; tentative D call: TRBD1 (5 bases). Germline V gives CDR1 SGDLS, CDR2 YYNGEE. The length of the CDR3 is 14 residues. The V end lost 0 bases, the J end lost 1 base, and 7 bases lay between the germline ends. The CDR3 coding sequence is TGTGCCAGCAGCGTAGAGGGGTCGAACACTGAAGCTTTCTTT. This translates into CASSVEGSNTEAFF.

This rearrangement joins TRBV20-1 to TRBJ1-2, with a possible D match to TRBD1 (5 bases). V was trimmed by 6 bases and J by 8 bases, leaving 10 bases between them. Germline V gene data show CDR1 as DFQATT and CDR2 as SNEGSKA (reference sequence). The CDR3 totals 10 residues. The CDR3 protein is CSALGGGYTF. Here the CDR3 DNA reads TGCAGTGCCCTGGGGGGGGGCTACACCTTC.

This chain uses TRBV5-1 with TRBJ2-3; the D gene is possibly TRBD2 (5 bases). CDR1 and CDR2 (germline): SGHRS, YFSETQ. The ends were cut back, 1 base at V and 6 bases at J, with 18 bases in the middle. The CDR3 runs 16 residues. DNA of the CDR3: TGCGCCAGCAGCTTGCTATCCAGGCCGGGATCGGATACGCAGTATTTT. It specifies CASSLLSRPGSDTQYF.

The V gene is TRBV5-1, the J gene TRBJ1-2; perhaps TRBD1 as D (6 bases). Per the germline V gene, CDR1 is SGHRS and CDR2 is YFSETQ. Trimming left V 1 base short and J 4 bases short, with 17 bases between. CDR3 size: 16 residues. In nucleotides, the CDR3 is TGCGCCAGCAGCTTGACAGGGCGCGCCCCTCCCTATGGCTACACCTTC. Protein: CASSLTGRAPPYGYTF.

The rearrangement links TRBV5-5 to TRBJ2-7; 7 bases line up with TRBD2. CDR1 and CDR2 (germline): SGHKS, YYEKEE (reference sequence). The CDR3 runs 18 residues. J was trimmed by 5 bases and V by 2 bases; bases with no gene match: 19. CDR3 in DNA: TGTGCCAGCAGCTTTATAGTATCCCCGACTAGCCTCCCCCACGAGCAGTACTTC. It encodes CASSFIVSPTSLPHEQYF.

The chain recombines TRBV28 with TRBJ2-7; 8 positions match TRBD1. The germline V gene encodes CDR1 MDHEN and CDR2 SYDVKM. The CDR3 runs to 15 residues. V dropped 7 bases and J dropped 3; count of bases not matched to a gene: 11. The CDR3 DNA reads TGTGCCAGCACCCACTCAACAGGGGGGTACTACGAGCAGTACTTC. Protein product: CASTHSTGGYYEQYF.

V gene TRBV9 combines with J gene TRBJ1-5; maybe TRBD1 (6 bases). This CDR3 comprises 13 residues. With 3 bases removed from V and 2 bases from J, the gap between germline ends came to 6 bases. Germline V gene data show CDR1 as SGDLS and CDR2 as YYNGEE. CDR3 nucleotide sequence: TGTGCCAGCAGCGAGGGGGGCAATCAGCCCCAGCATTTT. It translates to CASSEGGNQPQHF.